This T cell receptor beta chain was documented in a study of PD-1 blockade in classical Hodgkin lymphoma. In the study overall: Every 2 weeks, patients had 3 mg/kg nivolumab intravenously. Study results and caveats: Baseline TCR diversity was reportedly lower in newly diagnosed patients than in healthy donors. It was reported as lower still in relapsed/refractory patients. CD8+ TCR diversity did not rise significantly by C4D1, unlike CD4+. Exclusion covered patients beginning nivolumab under 1 year post-ASCT.

This CDR3 is built from 14 residues. Trimming removed 6 bases from V and 4 bases from J; junction bases left unmatched: 6. The germline CDR1 and CDR2 sequences are SQVTM and ANQGSEA. This clone was seen only once. Antigen unknown. Time point meaning: cycle 4 day 1 (C4D1), after more than 5 weeks of nivolumab. Each patient experienced a relapse that followed autologous stem cell transplantation, and brentuximab vedotin exposure varied. Data came from immunoSEQ multiplex PCR; TCRdb stores just in-frame clones and leaves some out. The sample includes more than 75,000 clones, about 92% of them seen just once.

The sequence was collected from a human donor with classical Hodgkin lymphoma. The sample was peripheral blood mononuclear cells (PBMCs), taken before the fourth cycle of nivolumab. The J gene is TRBJ2-1, the V gene TRBV29-1; 10 nucleotides match TRBD2. The CDR3 DNA reads TGCAGCGTCGAAAAGCGGGAGGGTTACAATGAGCAGTTCTTC. Translating it yields CSVEKREGYNEQFF.